The 29 T cell receptor beta chains given below trace back to one sample, sequenced in a study of shared clonotypes between healthy human individuals. TCRdb's table, derived via immunoSEQ multiplex PCR, lists solely in-frame clones and lacks some. The profile shows around 1,900,000 clones, approximately 92% of them singletons. Naive CD8 cells were CD45RO-negative, positively selected for CCR7, excluding terminally differentiated effector memory CD45RA+ cells. The sequenced sample consisted of naive CD8+ T cells from PBMCs. All receptors come from a man aged 18 to 30 in good health. Some clones in this sample may be carry-over from other donors' samples.

This rearrangement joins TRBV5-6 to TRBJ2-5; unclear D gene. V lost 2 bases and J 5 bases, leaving 13 bases between the germline ends. Germline CDR1 SGHDT, CDR2 YYEEEE. There are 14 residues in the CDR3. CDR3 protein: CASSFRPIGETQYF. The CDR3 nucleotides are TGTGCCAGCAGCTTTCGTCCGATAGGTGAGACCCAGTACTTC.

A note on this clone: The sample carries other DNA sequences with the same CDR3. The chain is built from TRBV10-3 and TRBJ2-7; a possible D gene is TRBD2 (5 bases). V was shortened by 2 bases and J by 0 bases, with 11 bases between the two germline ends. This CDR3 contains 15 residues. Germline lookup yields CDR1 ENHRY and CDR2 SYGVKD. CDR3 in amino acids: CAISEGGGLSYEQYF. In nucleotides, the CDR3 is TGTGCCATCAGTGAGGGTGGCGGACTCTCCTACGAGCAGTACTTC.

The chain has TRBV25-1 and TRBJ1-2, with TRBD1 as a possible D gene (5 bases). The CDR3 consists of 13 residues. V lost 6 bases and J 1 base, leaving 9 bases between the germline ends. Germline lookup yields CDR1 MGHDK and CDR2 SYGVNS. CDR3 loop: CASSFDSNYGYTF. The DNA for the CDR3 is TGTGCCAGCAGCTTCGACAGTAACTATGGCTACACCTTC.

This clone has only one observation. This chain links TRBV5-6 with TRBJ2-2; D not certain. Germline CDR1 is SGHDT and CDR2 is YYEEEE. Trimming pared 0 bases from V and 2 bases from J, leaving 11 bases between. The length of the CDR3 is 16 residues. CDR3 coding DNA: TGTGCCAGCAGCTTGGCGACGCCACTAAACACCGGGGAGCTGTTTTTT. It specifies CASSLATPLNTGELFF.

Only one count was recorded for this clone. V and J are TRBV14 and TRBJ2-1; possible D gene TRBD2, 6 bases. V lost 5 bases, J lost 4 bases, and 21 bases lay in between. This CDR3 has 17 residues. Germline values: CDR1 SGHDN, CDR2 FVKESK. The CDR3 loop is CASSSLLRRDSYNEQFF. The CDR3 bases are TGTGCCAGCAGCTCGCTCCTGAGGCGGGACTCATACAATGAGCAGTTCTTC.

The chain links TRBV9 to TRBJ2-7; D is undetermined. Trimming left V 4 bases short and J 3 bases short, with 14 bases between. Germline CDR1 SGDLS, CDR2 YYNGEE. The CDR3 totals 14 residues. CDR3 DNA: TGTGCCAGCAGCCCCTATTTGAGTAACTACGAGCAGTACTTC. Protein sequence: CASSPYLSNYEQYF.

This clone showed up just once. The V call is TRBV7-8, the J call TRBJ1-2; unclear D gene. The CDR3 extends over 13 amino acids. V was cut by 0 bases and J by 6 bases, with 8 bases left in between. Germline CDR1 reads SGHVS; CDR2 reads FQNEAQ. CDR3 sequence: CASSLALQDGYTF. The DNA for the CDR3 is TGTGCCAGCAGCTTAGCTCTTCAGGATGGCTACACCTTC.

This clone was seen a single time. V usage is TRBV30 and J usage is TRBJ1-2; unclear D gene. The germline V gene encodes CDR1 GTSNPN and CDR2 SVGIG (reference sequence). Deletions cut 4 bases from V and 4 bases from J, with 7 bases between. This CDR3 has 11 residues. This chain's CDR3 is CAWNSFYGYTF. The CDR3 DNA sequence: TGTGCCTGGAACAGTTTCTATGGCTACACCTTC.

A word on this clone: The same CDR3 is also encoded by other DNA sequences in this sample. The rearrangement joins TRBV11-2 to TRBJ2-7; 7 positions agree with TRBD1. Germline V gene lookup returns CDR1 SGHAT and CDR2 FQNNGV. The CDR3 loop spans 13 amino acids. J lost 4 bases, V lost 5 bases, and 5 bases had no gene match. The CDR3 DNA is TGTGCCAGCAGCCCGGGGACAGCTTACGAGCAGTACTTC. Its protein is CASSPGTAYEQYF.

This clone came up once. The sample holds other DNA sequences that translate to the same CDR3. This chain joins TRBV7-9 and TRBJ2-1; D ambiguous. The ends were cut back, 4 bases at V and 8 bases at J, with 6 bases in the middle. Germline V CDR1 and CDR2: SEHNR, FQNEAQ (reference sequence). The CDR3 spans 11 residues. The CDR3 is CASSSLDEQFF. The DNA of the CDR3 is TGTGCCAGCAGCTCCCTGGATGAGCAGTTCTTC.

The rearrangement uses TRBV2 and TRBJ2-2, with D perhaps matching TRBD2 (6 bases). V lost 4 bases and J lost 4, with 10 bases in between. CDR3 size: 14 residues. Germline CDR1 reads SNHLY; CDR2 reads FYNNEI. Here the CDR3 reads CASSGGLPTGELFF. DNA of the CDR3: TGTGCCAGCAGTGGCGGACTACCCACCGGGGAGCTGTTTTTT.

The V and J genes are TRBV27 and TRBJ1-2, with D uncertain. The CDR3 spans 14 residues. Germline-derived CDR1 and CDR2 are MNHEY and SMNVEV (reference sequence). The CDR3 spells CFPANSGPNYGYTF. The CDR3 region has the DNA TGTTTCCCAGCAAATTCCGGTCCCAACTATGGCTACACCTTC.

On this clone: Different DNA sequences within this sample yield the same CDR3. The chain is built from TRBV5-1 and TRBJ2-7, with D hard to call. This CDR3 is built from 13 residues. The germline V gene encodes CDR1 SGHRS and CDR2 YFSETQ. V was clipped by 3 bases and J by 1 base, with 8 bases between them. CDR3 DNA: TGCGCCAGCAGCTCCGACGGGTCCTACGAGCAGTACTTC. This translates into CASSSDGSYEQYF.

This clone has just one count. The V call is TRBV7-3, the J call TRBJ2-7, with a tentative D call TRBD2 (5 bases). In germline, CDR1 is SGHTA, CDR2 FQGTGA. The germline V and J ends were trimmed by 2 bases and 4 bases, with 15 bases remaining between them. This CDR3 has 15 amino acids. CDR3: CASSLSGVGGYEQYF. The CDR3 region has the DNA TGTGCCAGCAGCTTATCCGGGGTTGGAGGATACGAGCAGTACTTC. The full variable domain, its missing parts supplied by reference TRBV7-3 and TRBJ2-7, is GAGVSQTPSNKVTEKGKYVELRCDPISGHTALYWYRQSLGQGPEFLIYFQGTGAADDSGLPNDRFFAVRPEGSVSTLKIQRTERGDSAVYLCASSLSGVGGYEQYFGPGTRLTVT.

V usage is TRBV14 and J usage is TRBJ2-6; no firm D call. This CDR3 is built from 16 residues. The V end was cut by 3 bases, the J end by 8 bases, with 17 bases between. Germline V lookup: CDR1 SGHDN, CDR2 FVKESK. The CDR3 spells CASSHGLSLEPNVLTF. CDR3 in DNA: TGTGCCAGCAGCCATGGTCTGTCCTTAGAACCCAACGTCCTGACTTTC. Looking up the rest from reference TRBV14 and TRBJ2-6 gives the full variable domain: EAGVTQFPSHSVIEKGQTVTLRCDPISGHDNLYWYRRVMGKEIKFLLHFVKESKQDESGMPNNRFLAERTGGTYSTLKVQPAELEDSGVYFCASSHGLSLEPNVLTFGAGSRLTVL.

The rearrangement uses TRBV13 and TRBJ2-1, with TRBD2 matching over 12 bases. The CDR3 has 15 residues. CDR1 and CDR2 (germline): PRHDT, FYEKMQ (reference sequence). V lost 5 bases, J lost 8 bases, and 7 bases stayed unmatched. The CDR3 nucleotides read TGTGCCAGCAGCCCCGGGACTAGCGGGTGGGATGAGCAGTTCTTC. It is translated as CASSPGTSGWDEQFF.

The chain joins TRBV4-3 to TRBJ2-1, with 7 bases lining up with TRBD1. The CDR3 covers 14 residues. CDR1 and CDR2 (germline): LGHNA, YSLEER. Germline trimming cut 2 bases from V and 5 bases from J; bases unmatched to any gene: 3. The CDR3 loop reads CASSQLTGDNEQFF. The CDR3 bases are TGCGCCAGCAGCCAACTAACAGGGGACAATGAGCAGTTCTTC.

The rearrangement joins TRBV5-1 to TRBJ2-1, with a possible D match to TRBD2 (6 bases). The CDR3 runs to 15 residues. Trimming stripped 4 bases from V and 0 bases from J, with 11 bases between. Looked up from germline, CDR1 is SGHRS and CDR2 is YFSETQ. The CDR3 region is CASSVSGNSYNEQFF. The CDR3 DNA is TGCGCCAGCAGCGTTAGCGGAAACTCCTACAATGAGCAGTTCTTC. Full variable domain (outside the CDR3, taken from reference TRBV5-1 and TRBJ2-1): KAGVTQTPRYLIKTRGQQVTLSCSPISGHRSVSWYQQTPGQGLQFLFEYFSETQRNKGNFPGRFSGRQFSNSRSEMNVSTLELGDSALYLCASSVSGNSYNEQFFGPGTRLTVL.

CDR3 coding DNA: TGTGCCAGCAGCTCGGGACAGGGCAATGAGCAGTTCTTC. It specifies CASSSGQGNEQFF. J is TRBJ2-1 and V is TRBV7-3, with 9 bases identical to TRBD1. The trim removed 4 bases at V and 6 bases at J, leaving 1 base unmatched. This CDR3 spans 13 amino acids. Germline values: CDR1 SGHTA, CDR2 FQGTGA.

V is TRBV11-2 and J is TRBJ1-4; tentative D call: TRBD1 (5 bases). The CDR3 totals 14 residues. Germline values: CDR1 SGHAT, CDR2 FQNNGV. V dropped 5 bases and J dropped 4 bases, with 11 bases sitting between them. The DNA of the CDR3 is TGTGCCAGCAGCCCCGGGGCGGTTAATGAAAAACTGTTTTTT. The encoded protein is CASSPGAVNEKLFF. Full variable domain (remainder filled in from reference TRBV11-2 and TRBJ1-4): EAGVAQSPRYKIIEKRQSVAFWCNPISGHATLYWYQQILGQGPKLLIQFQNNGVVDDSQLPKDRFSAERLKGVDSTLKIQPAKLEDSAVYLCASSPGAVNEKLFFGSGTQLSVL.

The chain has TRBV28 and TRBJ2-7, with 10 bases matching TRBD2. The germline V gene has CDR1 MDHEN and CDR2 SYDVKM. This CDR3 is built from 14 residues. V trimming: 6 bases; J trimming: 7 bases; junction bases outside the gene matches: 9. CDR3 nucleotide sequence: TGTGCCAGCAGCCCCACCCTGACTAGCGGGGAGCAGTACTTC. It yields the protein CASSPTLTSGEQYF.

The chain couples TRBV7-9 to TRBJ2-1; D unresolved. Germline CDR1 is SEHNR and CDR2 is FQNEAQ (reference sequence). There are 13 residues in the CDR3. Trimming shortened V by 7 bases and J by 5 bases, and 12 bases separated the two germline ends. The CDR3 DNA follows: TGTGCCAGCACCTCCGATCCTAACAATGAGCAGTTCTTC. Protein product: CASTSDPNNEQFF.

This clone was recorded once. CDR3 amino acids: CASRWTAWDTQYF. CDR3 nucleotide sequence: TGTGCCAGCAGGTGGACAGCGTGGGATACGCAGTATTTT. The rearrangement uses TRBV27 and TRBJ2-3; a possible D gene is TRBD1 (6 bases). Looked up from germline, CDR1 is MNHEY and CDR2 is SMNVEV (reference sequence). This CDR3 has 13 residues. V lost 6 bases to trimming and J lost 6 bases, with 13 bases between them.

The chain uses TRBV10-3 and TRBJ2-5; possibly TRBD1 or TRBD2 for D (6 bases each). The V gene lost 0 bases and the J gene lost 4 bases, with 27 bases spanning the gap. Looked up from germline, CDR1 is ENHRY and CDR2 is SYGVKD. The CDR3 contains 20 residues. This CDR3 reads CAISESNEGPGGGPAETQYF. In DNA, the CDR3 is TGTGCCATCAGTGAGTCGAATGAGGGCCCTGGAGGGGGGCCTGCAGAGACCCAGTACTTC.

The V and J genes are TRBV28 and TRBJ1-5; D unclear. Germline CDR1 is MDHEN and CDR2 is SYDVKM. The CDR3 is 19 amino acids. Trimming cost V 6 bases and J 0 bases, with 24 bases left between them. In nucleotides, the CDR3 is TGTGCCAGCAGCCAACCCCCCCTCGGCGATCGATATAGCAATCAGCCCCAGCATTTT. Amino acid sequence: CASSQPPLGDRYSNQPQHF.

This chain connects TRBV4-3 to TRBJ1-3; 7 bases are shared with TRBD1. CDR1 is LGHNA, CDR2 YSLEER, per germline. The CDR3 has 15 amino acids. V gave up 3 bases and J gave up 4 bases; unmatched junction bases: 6. The DNA for the CDR3 is TGCGCCAGCAGCCAGGTCGACAGGGAGGGAAACACCATATATTTT. Its translation is CASSQVDREGNTIYF.

This chain links TRBV19 with TRBJ1-5; D call uncertain. Trimming cost V 3 bases and J 1 base, with 22 bases left between them. Germline assignment: CDR1 LNHDA and CDR2 SQIVND (reference sequence). CDR3 length equals 19 residues. The CDR3: CASSIPRIGRVGSNQPQHF. DNA of the CDR3: TGTGCCAGTAGTATCCCCCGTATTGGTAGGGTTGGAAGCAATCAGCCCCAGCATTTT.

Concerning this clone itself: In the same sample, other DNA sequences code for this CDR3. J is TRBJ2-7 and V is TRBV7-9, with no clear D. CDR3 length equals 13 residues. Trimming removed 4 bases from V and 2 bases from J, with 9 bases in between. The germline V gene has CDR1 SEHNR and CDR2 FQNEAQ (reference sequence). CDR3 sequence reads: CASSSGLTYEQYF. The CDR3 bases are TGTGCCAGCAGCTCAGGCCTAACCTACGAGCAGTACTTC.

The V gene is TRBV5-6, the J gene TRBJ1-2; the D gene is possibly TRBD1 (5 bases). CDR1 is SGHDT, CDR2 YYEEEE, per germline. This CDR3 region has 14 residues. V gave up 3 bases and J gave up 8 bases, with 17 bases separating them. CDR3 sequence: CASSSPGTGPGYTF. The DNA of the CDR3 is TGTGCCAGCAGCTCCCCCGGGACCGGGCCGGGCTACACCTTC.